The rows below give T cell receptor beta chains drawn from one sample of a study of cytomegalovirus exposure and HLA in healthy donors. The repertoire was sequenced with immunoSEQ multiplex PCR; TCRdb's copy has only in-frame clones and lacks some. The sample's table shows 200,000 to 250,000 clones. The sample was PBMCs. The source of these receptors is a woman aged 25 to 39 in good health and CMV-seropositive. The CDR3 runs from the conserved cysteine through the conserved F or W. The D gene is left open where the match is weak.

CDR3 protein: CASSPGRFYNEQFF
CDR3 DNA: TGTGCCAGCAGCCCCGGTCGGTTCTACAATGAGCAGTTCTTC
V gene: TRBV9
D gene: -
J gene: TRBJ2-1
CDR3 length: 14

CDR3 protein: CASSFLLTDEQYF
CDR3 DNA: TGCGCCAGCAGCTTCCTACTTACTGACGAGCAGTACTTC
V gene: TRBV5-1
D gene: -
J gene: TRBJ2-7
CDR3 length: 13

CDR3 protein: CASIDLDRVLHNYGYTF
CDR3 DNA: TGTGCCAGCATTGACTTGGACAGGGTCCTCCATAACTATGGCTACACCTTC
V gene: TRBV6-1
D gene: TRBD1
J gene: TRBJ1-2
CDR3 length: 17

CDR3 protein: CASSFPGQVQRGPQHF
CDR3 DNA: TGTGCCAGTAGTTTTCCGGGACAGGTACAAAGGGGGCCCCAGCATTTT
V gene: TRBV19
D gene: TRBD1
J gene: TRBJ1-5
CDR3 length: 16

CDR3 protein: CASSLVDGTYEQYF
CDR3 DNA: TGTGCCAGCAGCTTAGTGGACGGGACCTACGAGCAGTACTTC
V gene: TRBV7-9
D gene: -
J gene: TRBJ2-7
CDR3 length: 14

CDR3 protein: CASSYRDRSYEQYF
CDR3 DNA: TGTGCCAGCAGTTATCGGGACAGGTCCTACGAGCAGTACTTC
V gene: TRBV6-5
D gene: TRBD1
J gene: TRBJ2-7
CDR3 length: 14

CDR3 protein: CASSLRGGDFAEAFF
CDR3 DNA: TGTGCCAGCAGCTTACGAGGGGGGGACTTCGCTGAAGCTTTCTTT
V gene: TRBV11-2
D gene: -
J gene: TRBJ1-1
CDR3 length: 15

CDR3 protein: CASSPSGGVGSPLHF
CDR3 DNA: TGTGCCAGCTCACCATCTGGAGGGGTGGGTTCACCCCTCCACTTT
V gene: TRBV18
D gene: -
J gene: TRBJ1-6
CDR3 length: 15

CDR3 protein: CASTTVGPPSSYEQYF
CDR3 DNA: TGTGCCAGCACCACGGTTGGGCCCCCGAGCTCCTACGAGCAGTACTTC
V gene: TRBV11-2
D gene: -
J gene: TRBJ2-7
CDR3 length: 16

CDR3 protein: CASSFSGGTNEKLFF
CDR3 DNA: TGTGCCAGCAGCTTTTCCGGAGGGACTAATGAAAAACTGTTTTTT
V gene: TRBV7-9
D gene: -
J gene: TRBJ1-4
CDR3 length: 15

CDR3 protein: CAILTRGETEAFF
CDR3 DNA: TGTGCCATCCTAACCAGGGGAGAGACTGAAGCTTTCTTT
V gene: TRBV10-3
D gene: -
J gene: TRBJ1-1
CDR3 length: 13

CDR3 protein: CASSENLAVQETQYF
CDR3 DNA: TGTGCCAGCAGTGAAAATCTAGCGGTTCAAGAGACCCAGTACTTC
V gene: TRBV6-1
D gene: TRBD2
J gene: TRBJ2-5
CDR3 length: 15

CDR3 protein: CASSRVTPSTDTQYF
CDR3 DNA: TGCGCCAGCAGCCGAGTCACGCCCAGCACAGATACGCAGTATTTT
V gene: TRBV4-3
D gene: -
J gene: TRBJ2-3
CDR3 length: 15

CDR3 protein: CASLLAGGGEQYF
CDR3 DNA: TGTGCCAGCCTATTAGCGGGAGGGGGTGAGCAGTACTTC
V gene: TRBV6-1
D gene: TRBD2
J gene: TRBJ2-7
CDR3 length: 13

CDR3 protein: CASSLVLAGGYTDTQYF
CDR3 DNA: TGTGCCAGCAGCTTAGTACTAGCGGGGGGATACACAGATACGCAGTATTTT
V gene: TRBV7-9
D gene: TRBD2
J gene: TRBJ2-3
CDR3 length: 17

CDR3 protein: CASSETGQIEAFF
CDR3 DNA: TGTGCCAGCAGCGAGACAGGGCAGATTGAAGCTTTCTTT
V gene: TRBV5-6
D gene: TRBD1
J gene: TRBJ1-1
CDR3 length: 13

CDR3 protein: CASSTAGTTIRFF
CDR3 DNA: TGTGCCAGCAGTACCGCCGGGACAACGATCCGGTTCTTT
V gene: TRBV6-1
D gene: -
J gene: TRBJ1-1
CDR3 length: 13

CDR3 protein: CASSILSGRRVEQYF
CDR3 DNA: TGTGCCAGTAGTATACTTAGCGGGAGGAGGGTCGAGCAGTACTTC
V gene: TRBV19
D gene: TRBD2
J gene: TRBJ2-7
CDR3 length: 15

CDR3 protein: CARSAKGQGIPGELFF
CDR3 DNA: TGTGCCAGAAGCGCAAAAGGACAGGGGATTCCCGGGGAGCTGTTTTTT
V gene: TRBV5-3
D gene: TRBD1
J gene: TRBJ2-2
CDR3 length: 16

CDR3 protein: CASSYQTVDSYEQYF
CDR3 DNA: TGTGCCAGCAGTTACCAGACAGTCGACTCCTACGAGCAGTACTTC
V gene: TRBV6-5
D gene: -
J gene: TRBJ2-7
CDR3 length: 15

CDR3 protein: CAISESTDRSYNEQFF
CDR3 DNA: TGTGCCATCAGTGAGTCGACTGATAGGTCCTACAATGAGCAGTTCTTC
V gene: TRBV10-3
D gene: -
J gene: TRBJ2-1
CDR3 length: 16

CDR3 protein: CAIRVQGAGTEAFF
CDR3 DNA: TGTGCCATCAGGGTACAGGGGGCTGGTACTGAAGCTTTCTTT
V gene: TRBV10-3
D gene: TRBD1
J gene: TRBJ1-1
CDR3 length: 14

CDR3 protein: CASSLGQGPETQYF
CDR3 DNA: TGTGCCAGCAGTTTGGGACAGGGGCCAGAGACCCAGTACTTC
V gene: TRBV6-6
D gene: TRBD1
J gene: TRBJ2-5
CDR3 length: 14

CDR3 protein: CASSPGTGVAGLNYGYTF
CDR3 DNA: TGTGCCAGTAGTCCGGGGACAGGGGTCGCTGGTCTTAACTATGGCTACACCTTC
V gene: TRBV19
D gene: TRBD1
J gene: TRBJ1-2
CDR3 length: 18

CDR3 protein: CASSVQPQGRYGYTF
CDR3 DNA: TGTGCCAGCAGTGTCCAGCCACAGGGTCGGTATGGCTACACCTTC
V gene: TRBV6-1
D gene: -
J gene: TRBJ1-2
CDR3 length: 15

CDR3 protein: CASSSRDISGNTIYF
CDR3 DNA: TGTGCCAGCAGTTCCCGAGATATCTCTGGAAACACCATATATTTT
V gene: TRBV6-5
D gene: -
J gene: TRBJ1-3
CDR3 length: 15